One sample yielded the 14 T cell receptor beta chains listed below, sequenced in a study of OX40 agonist ivuxolimab in advanced cancers. The library was prepared using the immunoSEQ multiplex PCR assay. The immuneACCESS repertoire file appears here via TCRdb, limited to in-frame rearrangements. These files lack a portion of the clones; in checked studies, under half of the deficit traces to unresolved V genes, and the cause of the others is not known. Recorded for this sample are tens of thousands of clones; less than 95% of them occurred a single time. The ten largest make up about 0.35% of the sample. The sequencing here drew on CD4+ or CD8+ T cells sorted from blood, taken in a trial of the OX40 agonist ivuxolimab. The receptors shown here come from an adult with an advanced solid tumor such as melanoma, head and neck, liver or kidney cancer.

The J gene is TRBJ1-2, the V gene TRBV6-1; TRBD1 aligns across 7 bases. The V segment lost 7 bases and the J segment 1 base; nucleotides outside the gene matches: 6. There are 14 residues in the CDR3. The germline gives CDR1 MNHNS, CDR2 SASEGT. CDR3 sequence reads: CASIEGGRNYGYTF. Written as DNA, the CDR3 is TGTGCCAGCATCGAAGGGGGCCGTAACTATGGCTACACCTTC.

The chain carries TRBV28 and TRBJ1-5, with D possibly being TRBD1 (6 bases). The V gene lost 6 bases and the J gene lost 2 bases, with 14 bases spanning the gap. This CDR3 is 15 amino acids long. CDR1 and CDR2 from the germline V gene are MDHEN and SYDVKM. The DNA of the CDR3 is TGTGCCAGCAGCCCCGCGGGGGGCGGCAATCAGCCCCAGCATTTT. This encodes CASSPAGGGNQPQHF.

The chain recombines TRBV19 with TRBJ1-1; unclear D gene. The CDR3 consists of 14 residues. Looked up from germline, CDR1 is LNHDA and CDR2 is SQIVND (reference sequence). Trimming shortened V by 5 bases and J by 1 base, and 11 bases separated the two germline ends. This chain's CDR3 is CASSRHGENTEAFF. The CDR3, as DNA: TGTGCCAGTAGTCGACATGGGGAGAACACTGAAGCTTTCTTT. The full variable domain, its missing parts supplied by reference TRBV19 and TRBJ1-1, is DGGITQSPKYLFRKEGQNVTLSCEQNLNHDAMYWYRQDPGQGLRLIYYSQIVNDFQKGDIAEGYSVSREKKESFPLTVTSAQKNPTAFYLCASSRHGENTEAFFGQGTRLTVV.

The rearrangement uses TRBV5-4 and TRBJ1-4, with 7 bases fitting TRBD1. The V and J ends lost 0 bases and 4 bases, in that order; junction bases with no gene match: 6. This CDR3 region has 16 residues. Germline CDR1 reads SGHNT; CDR2 reads YYREEE (reference sequence). DNA of the CDR3: TGTGCCAGCAGCTTGGCCACCGGGACAGATAATGAAAAACTGTTTTTT. Translating gives CASSLATGTDNEKLFF.

This clone was observed a few times. This sequence joins TRBV5-1 and TRBJ2-5; TRBD2 aligns across 13 bases. Trimming cost V 5 bases and J 2 bases; bases outside gene matches: 0. CDR1 is SGHRS and CDR2 is YFSETQ in the germline V gene. The length of the CDR3 is 14 residues. The CDR3 nucleotides read TGCGCCAGCAGGACTAGCGGGGGGCAAGAGACCCAGTACTTC. It translates to CASRTSGGQETQYF.

CDR3 sequence reads: CASSIWGTTGELFF. In DNA form, the CDR3 reads TGTGCCAGTAGTATATGGGGAACCACCGGGGAGCTGTTTTTT. The rearrangement uses TRBV19 and TRBJ2-2; D is unclear. The V gene's germline CDR1 is LNHDA and CDR2 SQIVND (reference sequence). The ends were cut back, 2 bases at V and 4 bases at J, with 8 bases in the middle. CDR3 length: 14 amino acids.

The rearrangement uses TRBV7-2 and TRBJ1-6; D is ambiguous. Germline loops: CDR1 SGHTA, CDR2 FQGNSA. Trimming removed 3 bases at V and 8 bases at J, with 14 bases between. The CDR3 spans 15 residues. Here the CDR3 DNA reads TGTGCCAGCAGCTTTTTAGCGGGGAACGATTCACCCCTCCACTTT. Its translation: CASSFLAGNDSPLHF.

V and J are TRBV5-1 and TRBJ1-6; D gene ambiguous. In germline, CDR1 is SGHRS, CDR2 YFSETQ. This CDR3 is built from 16 residues. The V and J ends lost 1 base and 2 bases respectively, with 10 bases between them. The DNA for the CDR3 is TGCGCCAGCAGCTTGCTAGGGAATACCTATAATTCACCCCTCCACTTT. Residues: CASSLLGNTYNSPLHF.

The chain has TRBV28 and TRBJ1-6, with TRBD1 matching 8 bases. Germline values: CDR1 MDHEN, CDR2 SYDVKM. The CDR3 length is 14 residues. Trimming cost V 10 bases and J 10 bases; bases outside gene matches: 12. The CDR3 DNA reads TGTGCCATAACAAGGGACAGGAGTATCTCACCCCTCCACTTT. Encoded protein: CAITRDRSISPLHF.

The J gene is TRBJ2-5, the V gene TRBV28; TRBD1 agrees at 8 bases. With V trimmed by 4 bases and J by 5 bases, 6 bases remained unmatched. Germline V gene sequence: CDR1 MDHEN, CDR2 SYDVKM. The CDR3 totals 14 residues. CDR3 sequence (DNA): TGTGCCAGCAGTTCCCCAGGGGGCGGGGAGACCCAGTACTTC. Amino acids: CASSSPGGGETQYF.

The CDR3 spells CASIPSGASTDTQYF. The CDR3 bases are TGTGCCAGCATCCCTAGCGGTGCTAGCACAGATACGCAGTATTTT. This chain uses TRBV7-8 with TRBJ2-3, with 7 bases identical to TRBD2. The CDR3 consists of 15 residues. Germline V gene sequence: CDR1 SGHVS, CDR2 FQNEAQ. The ends lost 7 bases at V and 0 bases at J; junction bases unmatched: 7.

V gene TRBV9 combines with J gene TRBJ1-4; D remains ambiguous. The germline V and J ends were trimmed by 0 bases and 4 bases, with 10 bases remaining between them. This CDR3 spans 15 amino acids. Germline loops: CDR1 SGDLS, CDR2 YYNGEE. The CDR3 loop reads CASSVGSLSNEKLFF. CDR3 DNA sequence: TGTGCCAGCAGCGTAGGGTCCCTGAGTAATGAAAAACTGTTTTTT.

About this clone itself: Other DNA sequences within the sample encode an identical CDR3. The CDR3 DNA reads as TGTGCCACCAGCAGAGATCCGGGACTCCAAGAAAAACTGTTTTTT. It codes for CATSRDPGLQEKLFF. The rearrangement joins TRBV15 to TRBJ1-4; a weak D match, TRBD1 (5 bases). Germline V lookup: CDR1 LNHNV, CDR2 YYDKDF (reference sequence). This CDR3 has 15 residues. The ends were cut back, 0 bases at V and 8 bases at J, with 13 bases in the middle.

This chain connects TRBV2 to TRBJ2-3; D remains ambiguous. The CDR3 totals 14 residues. The V and J ends lost 3 bases and 4 bases respectively, with 11 bases between them. Germline loops: CDR1 SNHLY, CDR2 FYNNEI. The CDR3 sequence: CASSETEPPDTQYF. The CDR3 bases are TGTGCCAGCAGTGAGACGGAACCCCCAGATACGCAGTATTTT.